This entry lists 11 T cell receptor beta chains sequenced from one sample in a study of T cells in Graves' hyperthyroidism and ophthalmopathy. Researchers took RNA transcripts and amplified the TCR beta CDR3 regions from them. The study used the HTBI primer set for a first-round RT-PCR of the TCR CDR3. In TCRdb, the multiplex PCR reads were re-called with MiXCR into one record per CDR3 protein. The table records over 150,000 distinct CDR3 sequences, around 17% of them present only once. Sequenced input: blood. Receptor source: a woman aged 45 to 65 with Graves' hyperthyroidism.

This clonotype was recorded a few times. The chain carries TRBV7-9 and TRBJ2-5, with a weak D call TRBD2 (6 bases). The CDR3 is 16 amino acids. V lost 2 bases and J 2 bases, leaving 15 bases between the germline ends. CDR1 is SEHNR and CDR2 is FQNEAQ in the germline V gene (reference sequence). The CDR3 DNA is TGTGCCAGCAGCTTAATGGTGCGTGCGGGGCAAGAGACCCAGTACTTC. It encodes CASSLMVRAGQETQYF.

This clonotype was counted at least ten times. This chain uses TRBV12-3 or TRBV12-4 with TRBJ2-7, with D perhaps being TRBD1 or TRBD2 (6 bases each). V was cut by 3 bases and J by 6 bases, with 15 bases left in between. This CDR3 is built from 14 residues. Written as DNA, the CDR3 is TGTGCCAGCAGTTTTGGAGGGGGGACCGCCGAGCAGTACTTC. This translates into CASSFGGGTAEQYF.

This clonotype was seen a handful of times. The V call is TRBV5-1, the J call TRBJ2-3, with 7 bases identical to TRBD2. Unmatched junction bases numbered 10, after V lost 0 bases and J lost 0 bases. Germline V lookup: CDR1 SGHRS, CDR2 YFSETQ. The CDR3 sequence is 18 residues long. CDR3 protein: CASSLASGKLFSTDTQYF. CDR3 DNA: TGCGCCAGCAGCTTGGCTAGCGGAAAACTATTTAGCACAGATACGCAGTATTTT.

The genes are TRBV6-5 and TRBJ2-1, with D unresolved. Germline CDR1 MNHEY, CDR2 SVGAGI. The CDR3 runs to 15 residues. Trimming shortened V by 4 bases and J by 5 bases, and 15 bases separated the two germline ends. CDR3 sequence reads: CASSSRTERHNEQFF. DNA of the CDR3: TGTGCCAGCAGTTCCAGGACCGAGAGACACAATGAGCAGTTCTTC.

This clonotype was seen only a few times. This chain uses TRBV19 with TRBJ1-2, with TRBD1 identical over 9 bases. CDR1 LNHDA and CDR2 SQIVND come from the germline V gene (reference sequence). V trimming: 7 bases; J trimming: 5 bases; junction bases outside the gene matches: 5. This CDR3 is 13 amino acids long. DNA of the CDR3: TGTGCCAGTACCGGGACAGGGCCTTATGGCTACACCTTC. Its translation: CASTGTGPYGYTF.

The V gene is TRBV28, the J gene TRBJ2-2; no firm D call. Trimming cost V 4 bases and J 6 bases, with 6 bases left between them. Per germline, CDR1 MDHEN and CDR2 SYDVKM. The CDR3 is 12 amino acids. CDR3 bases: TGTGCCAGCAGTTACTCGGCCGGGGAGCTGTTTTTT. The encoded protein is CASSYSAGELFF.

This clonotype was observed a handful of times. V and J are TRBV20-1 and TRBJ2-5, with TRBD2 matching over 15 bases. Germline V CDR1 and CDR2: DFQATT, SNEGSKA (reference sequence). The CDR3 is 16 amino acids. Unmatched junction bases numbered 6, after V lost 6 bases and J lost 1 base. The CDR3 is CSAQGLAGGPQETQYF. In nucleotides, the CDR3 is TGCAGTGCCCAAGGACTAGCGGGAGGGCCCCAAGAGACCCAGTACTTC.

The CDR3 loop reads CASTPRANTEAFF. In DNA form, the CDR3 reads TGTGCCAGTACCCCAAGGGCCAACACTGAAGCTTTCTTT. The chain carries TRBV19 and TRBJ1-1, with D uncertain. The CDR3 runs to 13 residues. Germline V gene data show CDR1 as LNHDA and CDR2 as SQIVND (reference sequence). V lost 7 bases and J 2 bases, leaving 11 bases between the germline ends.

This clonotype was counted ten times or more. This chain connects TRBV28 to TRBJ2-7; 7 nucleotides agree with TRBD2. The germline V gene encodes CDR1 MDHEN and CDR2 SYDVKM. This CDR3 is built from 13 residues. V trimming: 7 bases; J trimming: 2 bases; junction bases outside the gene matches: 5. The CDR3 spells CASTQRGPYEQYF. Here the CDR3 DNA reads TGTGCCAGCACTCAGCGGGGCCCCTACGAGCAGTACTTC.

In this sample, this clonotype turned up many times. J is TRBJ1-1 and V is TRBV5-6; a possible D gene is TRBD1 (6 bases). CDR1 and CDR2 from the germline V gene are SGHDT and YYEEEE. V lost 0 bases and J lost 1, with 13 bases in between. The CDR3 has 16 residues. The chain's CDR3 is CASSLVGRQENTEAFF. CDR3 nucleotides: TGTGCCAGCAGCTTGGTCGGGAGACAGGAGAACACTGAAGCTTTCTTT.

In this sample, this clonotype turned up many times. V and J are TRBV6-1 and TRBJ2-1; D might be TRBD1 (6 bases). The V end lost 5 bases, the J end lost 0 bases, and 17 bases lay between the germline ends. The CDR3 is made up of 17 amino acids. Germline V gives CDR1 MNHNS, CDR2 SASEGT. CDR3 sequence (DNA): TGTGCCAGCAGTTCCCGACAGGTCTGGAGCTCCTACAATGAGCAGTTCTTC. Translating gives CASSSRQVWSSYNEQFF.